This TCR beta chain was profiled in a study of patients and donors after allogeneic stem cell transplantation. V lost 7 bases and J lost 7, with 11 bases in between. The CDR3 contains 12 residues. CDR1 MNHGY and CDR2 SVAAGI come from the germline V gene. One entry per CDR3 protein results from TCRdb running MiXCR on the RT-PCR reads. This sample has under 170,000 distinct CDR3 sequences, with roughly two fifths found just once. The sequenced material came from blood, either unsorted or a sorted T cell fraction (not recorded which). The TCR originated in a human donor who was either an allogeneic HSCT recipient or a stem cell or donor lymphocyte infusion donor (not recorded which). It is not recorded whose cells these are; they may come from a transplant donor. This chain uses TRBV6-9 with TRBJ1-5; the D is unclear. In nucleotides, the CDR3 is TGTGCCAGCATGCCACATGGCCAGCCCCAGCATTTT. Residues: CASMPHGQPQHF.